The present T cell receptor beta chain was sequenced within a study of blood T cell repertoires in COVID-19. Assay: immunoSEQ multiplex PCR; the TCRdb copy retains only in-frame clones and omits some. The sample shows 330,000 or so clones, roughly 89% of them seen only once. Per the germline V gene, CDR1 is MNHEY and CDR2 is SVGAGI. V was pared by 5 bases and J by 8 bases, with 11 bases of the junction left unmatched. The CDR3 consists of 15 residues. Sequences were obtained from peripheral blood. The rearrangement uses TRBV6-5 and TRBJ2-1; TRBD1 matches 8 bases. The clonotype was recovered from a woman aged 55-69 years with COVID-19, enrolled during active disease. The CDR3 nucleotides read TGTGCCAGCAGTACCCGGGACAGGCAAGTCTATGAGCAGTTCTTC. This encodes CASSTRDRQVYEQFF.